This TCR beta chain was sequenced during a study of blood T cells in healthy people across ages. Study-level information: T cells yielded about one barcoded beta molecule per two cells through template switching.

Overall study findings and caveats: Strong correlation existed between TCR beta diversity and naive T cell percentage. Estimated diversity that came from one million T cells was considered an underestimate.

A J-beta primer mix and a sample-barcoded 5' primer were used in a second PCR of roughly 6 to 12 cycles. TCRdb reprocessed the 5' RACE reads with MiXCR, giving one entry per CDR3 protein. The sample holds about 1.4 million distinct CDR3 sequences, roughly 64% seen once. CDR3 length: 14 amino acids. V shed 7 bases and J 2 bases; nucleotides not matched to a gene: 6. Concerning this clonotype itself: Its antigen is currently unknown.

The chain uses TRBV12-3 or TRBV12-4 and TRBJ1-1; 8 nucleotides agree with TRBD1. The receptor was isolated from a young man in good health. Input material: blood. CDR3 amino acids: CASTRTGRNTEAFF. The CDR3 DNA follows: TGTGCCAGCACCCGGACAGGGCGAAACACTGAAGCTTTCTTT.